One and the same sample provided the 20 T cell receptor beta chains below, sequenced in a study of T cells expressing NK-cell markers. TCRdb re-called the 5' RACE reads, yielding one record per CDR3 amino acid sequence without DNA. Its table records around 7,500 distinct CDR3 sequences. Sequencing was done on a sample of blood T cells: a sorted CD56 or NKG2C T cell subset, CD4+ or CD8+ T cells, or bulk PBMC T cells (not recorded which). These receptor sequences come from a man between 18 and 29 years old in good health.

This clonotype is classed as medium-sized (0.01 to 0.1%) by frequency. The V call is TRBV28, the J call TRBJ1-2. CDR1 and CDR2 from the germline V gene are MDHEN and SYDVKM. The length of the CDR3 is 15 residues. The CDR3 protein is CATRGLTSLNYGYTF.

Its frequency marks this clonotype as medium-sized. This chain joins TRBV20-1 and TRBJ1-2; lacking DNA, the TRBD1 call made by TCRdb goes unchecked. The V gene's germline CDR1 is DFQATT and CDR2 SNEGSKA (reference sequence). The CDR3 totals 14 residues. The CDR3 here is CSARGGDPNYGYTF.

J is TRBJ2-7 and V is TRBV28. CDR1 and CDR2 from the germline V gene are MDHEN and SYDVKM. The CDR3 has 13 residues. CDR3 residues: CASSFSGTYEQYF.

This clonotype is identified as medium-sized from frequency. The genes are TRBV3-1 and TRBJ1-1. CDR1 and CDR2 (germline): LGHDT, YNNKEL (reference sequence). The CDR3 extends over 13 amino acids. This CDR3 is CASSQGRSAEAFF.

The V call is TRBV6-6, the J call TRBJ1-5; TCRdb lists TRBD1, though no DNA is available to test this call. The CDR3 length is 12 residues. Germline V gene lookup returns CDR1 MNHNY and CDR2 SVGAGI (reference sequence). The CDR3 spells CASSYSRTGQHF.

This clonotype is identified as medium-sized from frequency. The V call is TRBV29-1, the J call TRBJ2-5; absent DNA, TCRdb's TRBD1 call cannot be checked. From germline, CDR1 is SQVTM and CDR2 ANQGSEA. The CDR3 covers 13 residues. The CDR3 reads CSAVGGFQETQYF.

The chain couples TRBV14 to TRBJ2-1. The CDR3 is 13 residues long. Germline assignment: CDR1 SGHDN and CDR2 FVKESK. The CDR3 reads CASSPGHYNEQFF.

Judged by frequency, this clonotype is medium-sized. The rearrangement joins TRBV29-1 to TRBJ1-1. CDR3 size: 13 residues. The V gene's germline CDR1 is SQVTM and CDR2 ANQGSEA. CDR3 region: CSVGGRMNTEAFF. The full variable domain, in which reference TRBV29-1 and TRBJ1-1 provide the parts outside the CDR3, is SAVISQKPSRDICQRGTSLTIQCQVDSQVTMMFWYRQQPGQSLTLIATANQGSEATYESGFVIDKFPISRPNLTFSTLTVSNMSPEDSSIYLCSVGGRMNTEAFFGQGTRLTVV.

The chain has TRBV5-1 and TRBJ2-1; TCRdb names TRBD2, which stays unverified in the absence of DNA. Germline CDR1 SGHRS, CDR2 YFSETQ. There are 15 residues in the CDR3. The CDR3 loop is CASSLAYHFYNEQFF.

This clonotype counts as medium-sized by frequency. The V gene is TRBV19, the J gene TRBJ1-1; the D call of TRBD1 rests on TCRdb alone, since no DNA is present to check it. Germline CDR1 reads LNHDA; CDR2 reads SQIVND (reference sequence). CDR3 length equals 16 residues. This CDR3 is CASSIGTGSMNTEAFF.

The chain couples TRBV12-3 or TRBV12-4 to TRBJ2-3. This CDR3 contains 16 residues. The CDR3 spells CASRPKTDRRTDTQYF.

According to its frequency, this clonotype is medium-sized (0.01 to 0.1%). The chain recombines TRBV27 with TRBJ2-1. Germline V lookup: CDR1 MNHEY, CDR2 SMNVEV (reference sequence). This CDR3 has 15 amino acids. CDR3 residues: CASSSHPTGIGEQFF.

Considering frequency, this clonotype is medium-sized. This chain links TRBV7-2 with TRBJ2-3; with no DNA, the TCRdb D assignment of TRBD1 cannot be verified. The CDR3 runs 16 residues. Germline V CDR1 and CDR2: SGHTA, FQGNSA. The CDR3: CASSLFTAPGTDTQYF. The whole variable domain, filled in from reference TRBV7-2 and TRBJ2-3, reads GAGVSQSPSNKVTEKGKDVELRCDPISGHTALYWYRQSLGQGLEFLIYFQGNSAPDKSGLPSDRFSAERTGGSVSTLTIQRTQQEDSAVYLCASSLFTAPGTDTQYFGPGTRLTVL.

The chain joins TRBV7-2 to TRBJ2-1; lacking DNA, the TRBD2 call made by TCRdb goes unchecked. There are 16 residues in the CDR3. Germline assignment: CDR1 SGHTA and CDR2 FQGNSA. The CDR3 protein is CASSLALSGSRHEQFF.

This chain connects TRBV7-9 to TRBJ2-3; TCRdb's D gene call, TRBD1, goes unchecked for lack of DNA. The germline V gene encodes CDR1 SEHNR and CDR2 FQNEAQ (reference sequence). The CDR3 spans 17 residues. The CDR3 reads CASSSPWTGGSTDTQYF. The whole variable domain, remainder taken from reference TRBV7-9 and TRBJ2-3, is DTGVSQNPRHKITKRGQNVTFRCDPISEHNRLYWYRQTLGQGPEFLTYFQNEAQLEKSRLLSDRFSAERPKGSFSTLEIQRTEQGDSAMYLCASSSPWTGGSTDTQYFGPGTRLTVL.

This clonotype is labeled medium-sized based on frequency. J is TRBJ2-2 and V is TRBV10-3; the TRBD2 assignment by TCRdb is unverifiable without DNA. CDR3 size: 16 residues. Germline-derived CDR1 and CDR2 are ENHRY and SYGVKD. The CDR3 here is CAISGTSGLITGELFF.

This clonotype shows up as medium-sized by frequency. The CDR3 region is CASSQGQGRNEQFF. The rearrangement joins TRBV14 to TRBJ2-1; TCRdb's assignment of TRBD1 cannot be checked, as there is no DNA. The CDR3 is made up of 14 amino acids. Germline V gene sequence: CDR1 SGHDN, CDR2 FVKESK.

This clonotype counts as medium-sized by frequency. The chain employs TRBV5-1 and TRBJ2-1. From germline, CDR1 is SGHRS and CDR2 YFSETQ. The CDR3 covers 12 residues. This CDR3 reads CASSEYRHEQFF.

This clonotype registers medium-sized (0.01 to 0.1%) by frequency. The chain joins TRBV12-3 or TRBV12-4 to TRBJ2-5; TCRdb proposes TRBD1, but this gene call is untestable without DNA. The CDR3 covers 15 residues. CDR3: CASTNGTGGLETQYF.

The chain links TRBV7-3 to TRBJ2-1; lacking DNA, the TRBD1 call made by TCRdb goes unchecked. The CDR3 runs 15 residues. The germline CDR1 and CDR2 sequences are SGHTA and FQGTGA. CDR3 sequence reads: CASSLFSRGLNEQFF.